These 11 T cell receptor beta chains were all obtained from the same sample, sequenced in a study of blood T cells in healthy people across ages. A sample-barcoded 5' primer and a J-beta primer mix were used in a second PCR of roughly 6 to 11 cycles. Via MiXCR, TCRdb re-called the 5' RACE reads, giving one row per CDR3 protein. The top ten clones hold around 2.1% of a sample with about 1.8 million distinct CDR3 sequences, 40% to 55% of them seen once. Input material: blood. These TCRs come from a woman between 35 and 50 years old in good health.

V and J are TRBV20-1 and TRBJ2-5, with D uncertain. The CDR3 has 14 residues. The germline V gene has CDR1 DFQATT and CDR2 SNEGSKA (reference sequence). V was shortened by 1 base and J by 1 base, with 10 bases between the two germline ends. CDR3 in DNA: TGCAGTGCTAGAGTGACGTCTAGCCAAGAGACCCAGTACTTC. The encoded protein is CSARVTSSQETQYF.

This clonotype was recorded many times. The chain carries TRBV15 and TRBJ2-6; D unclear. This CDR3 has 13 amino acids. V was shortened by 6 bases and J by 1 base, with 4 bases between the two germline ends. The germline CDR1 and CDR2 sequences are LNHNV and YYDKDF (reference sequence). In DNA form, the CDR3 reads TGTGCCACCAGTCCATCTGGGGCCAACGTCCTGACTTTC. Translation gives CATSPSGANVLTF.

This clonotype occurred once. This rearrangement joins TRBV4-1 to TRBJ2-5, with TRBD2 identical over 12 bases. Germline V gene sequence: CDR1 MGHRA, CDR2 YSYEKL. With 3 bases clipped from V and 1 base from J, the junction kept 3 bases outside the gene matches. The CDR3 contains 16 residues. The CDR3 bases are TGCGCCAGCAGCCATGAGACTAGCGGGGGCCAAGAGACCCAGTACTTC. Encoded protein: CASSHETSGGQETQYF.

The chain links TRBV20-1 to TRBJ1-1, with unresolved D. CDR1 DFQATT and CDR2 SNEGSKA come from the germline V gene (reference sequence). The CDR3 covers 14 residues. V shed 0 bases and J shed 1 base, with 9 bases lying between them. The CDR3 protein is CSARDSYGNTEAFF. The CDR3 DNA is TGCAGTGCTAGAGATAGCTACGGGAACACTGAAGCTTTCTTT.

This clonotype was seen more than once but under ten times. The V and J genes are TRBV28 and TRBJ2-4; 8 bases match TRBD1. The CDR3 extends over 15 amino acids. Germline V lookup: CDR1 MDHEN, CDR2 SYDVKM. V shed 6 bases and J 6 bases; nucleotides not matched to a gene: 10. The CDR3 DNA follows: TGTGCCAGCAGCTCGGGACAGGATAATGCAAACATTCAGTACTTC. This translates into CASSSGQDNANIQYF.

V is TRBV4-1 and J is TRBJ2-3; D is possibly TRBD1 (6 bases). From germline, CDR1 is MGHRA and CDR2 YSYEKL. The CDR3 is 18 residues long. Trimming took 0 bases from V and 3 from J, leaving 19 bases between them. The CDR3 coding sequence is TGCGCCAGCAGCCAAGAAAAAGGGGGAGTGGTAATAACAGATACGCAGTATTTT. Its protein is CASSQEKGGVVITDTQYF.

The J gene is TRBJ2-4, the V gene TRBV20-1; 10 nucleotides match TRBD2. This CDR3 contains 15 residues. Unmatched junction bases numbered 4, after V lost 5 bases and J lost 0 bases. The germline V gene has CDR1 DFQATT and CDR2 SNEGSKA (reference sequence). CDR3 residues: CSAQRGGLAKNIQYF. CDR3 in DNA: TGCAGTGCTCAGCGGGGGGGTTTAGCCAAAAACATTCAGTACTTC.

The chain has TRBV7-9 and TRBJ1-5; no clear D. Germline V gives CDR1 SEHNR, CDR2 FQNEAQ (reference sequence). V lost 1 base to trimming and J lost 5 bases, with 9 bases between them. The CDR3 is 14 amino acids. The chain's CDR3 is CASSLGGWDQPQHF. The CDR3 DNA sequence: TGTGCCAGCAGCTTAGGAGGCTGGGATCAGCCCCAGCATTTT. Using reference TRBV7-9 and TRBJ1-5 for the parts outside the CDR3, the full variable domain is DTGVSQNPRHKITKRGQNVTFRCDPISEHNRLYWYRQTLGQGPEFLTYFQNEAQLEKSRLLSDRFSAERPKGSFSTLEIQRTEQGDSAMYLCASSLGGWDQPQHFGDGTRLSIL.

A few counts support this clonotype. The J gene is TRBJ2-3, the V gene TRBV27; D may correspond to TRBD1 or TRBD2 (5 bases each). Trimming removed 3 bases at V and 4 bases at J, with 17 bases between. The CDR3 has 16 amino acids. Per germline, CDR1 MNHEY and CDR2 SMNVEV (reference sequence). CDR3 DNA sequence: TGTGCCAGCAGTTTCCAGCAGGGTCGAGGGGCAGATACGCAGTATTTT. Encoded protein: CASSFQQGRGADTQYF.

The CDR3 sequence is CASSSLGGALSGANVLTF. CDR3 DNA: TGTGCCAGCAGTTCCCTGGGGGGGGCCCTCTCTGGGGCCAACGTCCTGACTTTC. The J gene is TRBJ2-6, the V gene TRBV6-2 or TRBV6-3, with D perhaps TRBD2 (7 bases). Germline-derived CDR1 and CDR2 are MNHEY and SVGEGT. This CDR3 spans 18 amino acids. The V gene lost 4 bases and the J gene lost 0 bases, with 16 bases spanning the gap.

This clonotype was recorded a few times. The chain recombines TRBV10-3 with TRBJ1-2; unclear D gene. V lost 3 bases to trimming and J lost 3 bases, with 8 bases between them. This CDR3 has 13 residues. Per germline, CDR1 ENHRY and CDR2 SYGVKD. In DNA form, the CDR3 reads TGTGCCATCAGTGAACGGGGTGACTATGGCTACACCTTC. It encodes CAISERGDYGYTF.